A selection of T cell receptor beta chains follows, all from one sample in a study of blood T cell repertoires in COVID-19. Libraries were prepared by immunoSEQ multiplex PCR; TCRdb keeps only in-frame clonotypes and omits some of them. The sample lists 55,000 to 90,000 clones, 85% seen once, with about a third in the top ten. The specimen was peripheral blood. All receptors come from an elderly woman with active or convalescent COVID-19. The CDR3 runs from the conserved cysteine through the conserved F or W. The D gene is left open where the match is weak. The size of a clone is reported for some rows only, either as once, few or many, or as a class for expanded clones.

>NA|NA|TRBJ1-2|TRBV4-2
TGTGCCAGCAGCCAGGGCAGGGTGGATGGCTACACCTTC
CASSQGRVDGYTF
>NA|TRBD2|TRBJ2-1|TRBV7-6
TGTGCCAGCAGCTTGAGCGGGGGGAACAATGAGCAGTTCTTC
CASSLSGGNNEQFF
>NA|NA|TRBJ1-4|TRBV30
TGTGCCTGGAGTGTGGGCGCTGCAACTAATGAAAAACTGTTTTTT
CAWSVGAATNEKLFF
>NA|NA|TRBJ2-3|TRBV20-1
TGCAGTGCTAGAGACGGGTATACGCAGTATTTT
CSARDGYTQYF
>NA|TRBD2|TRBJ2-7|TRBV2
TGTGCCAGCAGGGGTCTAGCGGGGGGGCGCGAGCAGTACTTC
CASRGLAGGREQYF
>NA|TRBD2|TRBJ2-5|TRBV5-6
TGTGCCAGCAGCGTGACTAGCGGGGGTCAAGAGACCCAGTACTTC
CASSVTSGGQETQYF
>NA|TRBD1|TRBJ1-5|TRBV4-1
TGCGCCAGCAGCCACGCTGGACAGGGCATAGATCAGCCCCAGCATTTT
CASSHAGQGIDQPQHF
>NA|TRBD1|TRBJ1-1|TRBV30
TGTGCCTGGGAGACAGGGGTAGGCACTGAAGCTTTCTTT
CAWETGVGTEAFF
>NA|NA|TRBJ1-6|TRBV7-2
TGTGCCAGCAGCCAACACACAGCTAATTCACCCCTCCACTTT
CASSQHTANSPLHF
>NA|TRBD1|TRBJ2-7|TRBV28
TGTGCCAGCAGCCTCCGGACAGGAATCAGATACGAGCAGTACTTC
CASSLRTGIRYEQYF
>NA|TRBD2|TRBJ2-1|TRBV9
TGTGCCAGCAGCGCACTCACTAGCGGGGGCTACAATGAGCAGTTCTTC
CASSALTSGGYNEQFF
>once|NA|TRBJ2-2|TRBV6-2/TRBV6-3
TGTGCCAGCAGTCTGCGACGGGGTAACACCGGGGAGCTGTTTTTT
CASSLRRGNTGELFF
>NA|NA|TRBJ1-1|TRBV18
TGTGCCAGCTCACCCCGGGACACAGACACTGAAGCTTTCTTT
CASSPRDTDTEAFF
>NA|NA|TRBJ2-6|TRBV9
TGTGCCAGCAGCCCGTACTCTGGGGCCAACGTCCTGACTTTC
CASSPYSGANVLTF
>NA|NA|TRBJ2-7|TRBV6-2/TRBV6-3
TGTGCCAGCAGTGATCCAGGGGTCCACGAGCAGTACTTC
CASSDPGVHEQYF
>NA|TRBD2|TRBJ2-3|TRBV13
TGTGCCAGCAGCTTAGTAGGGTTAGCGGGGTCCACAGATACGCAGTATTTT
CASSLVGLAGSTDTQYF
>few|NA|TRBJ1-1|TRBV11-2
TGTGCCAGCAGCCAGCCGAGGCGCACTGAAGCTTTCTTT
CASSQPRRTEAFF
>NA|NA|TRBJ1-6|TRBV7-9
TGTGCCAGCAGCCATGGACAGTATAATTCACCCCTCCACTTT
CASSHGQYNSPLHF
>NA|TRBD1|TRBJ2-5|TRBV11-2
TGTGCCAGCAGCTCTTACTCACAGGGGAGTGAGACCCAGTACTTC
CASSSYSQGSETQYF
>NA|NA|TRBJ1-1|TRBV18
TGTGCCAGCTCCCAAACGACAGAAACTGAAGCTTTCTTT
CASSQTTETEAFF
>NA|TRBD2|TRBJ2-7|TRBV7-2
TGTGCCAGCAGCTTAGGGGGGGGGATGGACTCACAGTACTTC
CASSLGGGMDSQYF
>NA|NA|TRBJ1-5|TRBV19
TGTGCCAGTAGTATCCCAGGATATCAGGGGCAGCCCCAGCATTTT
CASSIPGYQGQPQHF
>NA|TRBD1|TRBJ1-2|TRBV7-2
TGTGCCAGCAGCCTGGACAGGGAATACGGCTACACCTTC
CASSLDREYGYTF
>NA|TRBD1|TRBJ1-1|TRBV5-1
TGCGCCAGCAGCGGCGGGAGGGGGCCCCCGAACACTGAAGCTTTCTTT
CASSGGRGPPNTEAFF
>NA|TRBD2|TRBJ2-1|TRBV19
TGTGCCAGTAGTGGAACTAGCGGGGTCAATGAGCAGTTCTTC
CASSGTSGVNEQFF
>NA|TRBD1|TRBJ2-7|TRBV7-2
TGTGCCAGCAGCGCCGACAGGGCGCGATCTACGAGCAAGTACTTC
CASSADRARSTSKYF
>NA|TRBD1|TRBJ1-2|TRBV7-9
TGTGCCAGCAGCTTAGCGGAGCCGACAGGGGGTGGCTACACCTTC
CASSLAEPTGGGYTF
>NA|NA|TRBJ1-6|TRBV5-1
TGCGCCAGCACCCTGTCGGGGGGCTATTCACCCCTCCACTTT
CASTLSGGYSPLHF
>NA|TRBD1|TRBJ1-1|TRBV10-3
TGTGCCATGGACAGGGGGGAGGGGACTGAAGCTTTCTTT
CAMDRGEGTEAFF
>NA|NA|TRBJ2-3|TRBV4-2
TGTGCCAGCAGCCTAGGGCAGGGGTCCACAGATACGCAGTATTTT
CASSLGQGSTDTQYF
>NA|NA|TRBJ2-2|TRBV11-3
TGTGCCAGCAGCTTAGATTTCCCCCGGGGCACCGGGGAGCTGTTTTTT
CASSLDFPRGTGELFF
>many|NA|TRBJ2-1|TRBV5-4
TGTGCCAGCAGCCAGAGCGGGTGGGAGTTGCATGAGCAGTTCTTC
CASSQSGWELHEQFF
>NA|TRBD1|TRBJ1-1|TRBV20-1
TGCAGTGCGAAACAGGGGGCTTCCTTGTTT
CSAKQGASLF
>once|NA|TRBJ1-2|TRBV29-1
TGCAGCGTAGCTACAGGATACGATAGGAATGGCTACACCTTC
CSVATGYDRNGYTF
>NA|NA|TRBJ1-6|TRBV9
TGTGCCAGCAGCGTAGCTGGATCGGCAGGTAGTAATTCACCCCTCCACTTT
CASSVAGSAGSNSPLHF
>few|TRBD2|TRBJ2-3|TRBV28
TGTGCCAGCACCCTGACTAGCGGGGGGACAGATACGCAGTATTTT
CASTLTSGGTDTQYF
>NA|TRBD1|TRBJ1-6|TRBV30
TGTGCCTGGAATTCCAGGGGGCAAGATTCACCCCTCCACTTT
CAWNSRGQDSPLHF